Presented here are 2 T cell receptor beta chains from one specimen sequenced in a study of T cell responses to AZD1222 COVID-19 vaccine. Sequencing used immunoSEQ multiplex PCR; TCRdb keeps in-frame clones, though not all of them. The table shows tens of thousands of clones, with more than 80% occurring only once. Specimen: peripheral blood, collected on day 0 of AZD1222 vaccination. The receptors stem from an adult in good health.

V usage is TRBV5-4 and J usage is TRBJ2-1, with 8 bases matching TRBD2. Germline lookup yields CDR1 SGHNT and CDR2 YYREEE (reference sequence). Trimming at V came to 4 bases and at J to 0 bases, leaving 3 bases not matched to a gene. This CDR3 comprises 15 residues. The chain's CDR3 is CASSPSGSSYNEQFF. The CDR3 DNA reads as TGTGCCAGCAGCCCAAGCGGGAGCTCCTACAATGAGCAGTTCTTC. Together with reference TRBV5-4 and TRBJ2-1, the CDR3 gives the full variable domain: ETGVTQSPTHLIKTRGQQVTLRCSSQSGHNTVSWYQQALGQGPQFIFQYYREEENGRGNFPPRFSGLQFPNYSSELNVNALELDDSALYLCASSPSGSSYNEQFFGPGTRLTVL.

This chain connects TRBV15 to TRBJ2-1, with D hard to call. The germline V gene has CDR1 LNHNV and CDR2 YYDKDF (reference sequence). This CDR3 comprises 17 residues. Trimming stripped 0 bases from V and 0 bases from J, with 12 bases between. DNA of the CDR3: TGTGCCACCAGCAGAGATCGTCGGCTGAGCTCCTACAATGAGCAGTTCTTC. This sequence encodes CATSRDRRLSSYNEQFF.